Below are 19 T cell receptor beta chains sequenced from a single sample in a study of blood T cell repertoires in COVID-19. The assay was immunoSEQ multiplex PCR, and TCRdb's table has in-frame clones only and misses some. The sample holds over 200,000 clones, around four fifths seen once. Sequenced sample: peripheral blood. Receptors originate from a woman older than 75 with active or convalescent COVID-19.

This chain connects TRBV7-9 to TRBJ2-1; 7 bases fit TRBD2. The CDR3 length is 14 residues. Germline CDR1 SEHNR, CDR2 FQNEAQ (reference sequence). The trim removed 5 bases at V and 9 bases at J, leaving 10 bases unmatched. The CDR3 coding sequence is TGTGCCAGCAGCCCTAGTGCGGGGGTGGGTGAGCAGTTCTTC. Amino acid sequence: CASSPSAGVGEQFF.

This chain joins TRBV7-9 and TRBJ2-7, with a tentative D call TRBD1 (6 bases). The CDR3 is 15 residues long. V was clipped by 5 bases and J by 4 bases, with 18 bases between them. The V gene's germline CDR1 is SEHNR and CDR2 FQNEAQ (reference sequence). This CDR3 is CASSPPAGADYEQYF. The DNA of the CDR3 is TGTGCCAGCAGCCCTCCGGCAGGGGCTGATTACGAGCAGTACTTC.

The rearrangement links TRBV30 to TRBJ1-2, with 10 bases lining up with TRBD1. The CDR3 sequence is 14 residues long. V trimming: 2 bases; J trimming: 2 bases; junction bases outside the gene matches: 2. The V gene's germline CDR1 is GTSNPN and CDR2 SVGIG (reference sequence). CDR3 sequence (DNA): TGTGCCTGGAGTCGGGACAGGGGAAACTATGGCTACACCTTC. It specifies CAWSRDRGNYGYTF.

The chain uses TRBV7-9 and TRBJ2-1; weak D call: TRBD1 (6 bases). The V and J ends lost 1 base and 6 bases respectively, with 16 bases between them. From germline, CDR1 is SEHNR and CDR2 FQNEAQ (reference sequence). The CDR3 has 16 amino acids. The CDR3 DNA reads TGTGCCAGCAGCTTAGACGGGACAATTTTGGCCAATGAGCAGTTCTTC. Its translation: CASSLDGTILANEQFF.

The CDR3 here is CASSSASTGHTEAFF. The CDR3 DNA follows: TGTGCCAGCAGCTCGGCCTCGACAGGGCATACTGAAGCTTTCTTT. The chain employs TRBV7-2 and TRBJ1-1, with 7 bases identical to TRBD1. With V trimmed by 4 bases and J by 5 bases, 10 bases remained unmatched. This CDR3 has 15 residues. CDR1 SGHTA and CDR2 FQGNSA come from the germline V gene. Variable domain in full (rest from reference TRBV7-2 and TRBJ1-1): GAGVSQSPSNKVTEKGKDVELRCDPISGHTALYWYRQSLGQGLEFLIYFQGNSAPDKSGLPSDRFSAERTGGSVSTLTIQRTQQEDSAVYLCASSSASTGHTEAFFGQGTRLTVV.

This sequence joins TRBV15 and TRBJ1-1; 9 bases line up with TRBD1. This CDR3 has 13 amino acids. V gave up 4 bases and J gave up 5 bases; unmatched junction bases: 2. CDR1 is LNHNV and CDR2 is YYDKDF in the germline V gene (reference sequence). The CDR3 nucleotides read TGTGCCACCAGCATACAGGGGGCGACTGAAGCTTTCTTT. Protein: CATSIQGATEAFF.

The rearrangement joins TRBV5-1 to TRBJ1-1; 7 bases fit TRBD1. J lost 1 base, V lost 4 bases, and 7 bases had no gene match. CDR1 and CDR2 from the germline V gene are SGHRS and YFSETQ. This CDR3 is 15 amino acids long. The CDR3 coding sequence is TGCGCCAGCAGCATTGCGGGACAGACGAACACTGAAGCTTTCTTT. Translation gives CASSIAGQTNTEAFF.

A remark on this clone: The sample holds other DNA sequences that translate to the same CDR3. The chain has TRBV5-1 and TRBJ1-5; D is perhaps TRBD1 (5 bases). The CDR3 consists of 14 residues. CDR1 and CDR2 from the germline V gene are SGHRS and YFSETQ. The V gene lost 0 bases and the J gene lost 2 bases, with 6 bases spanning the gap. The chain's CDR3 is CASSLEGGNQPQHF. CDR3 coding DNA: TGCGCCAGCAGCTTGGAAGGGGGCAATCAGCCCCAGCATTTT.

This clone was seen just once. J is TRBJ2-1 and V is TRBV4-2; no clear D. CDR1 LGHNA and CDR2 YNFKEQ come from the germline V gene. With 1 base removed from V and 2 bases from J, the gap between germline ends came to 12 bases. CDR3 size: 16 residues. CDR3 DNA sequence: TGTGCCAGCAGCCAAGGCTGGCATTCAACCTACAATGAGCAGTTCTTC. Amino acids: CASSQGWHSTYNEQFF.

The V call is TRBV5-1, the J call TRBJ2-2; the match to TRBD1 covers 7 bases. The trim removed 7 bases at V and 5 bases at J, leaving 11 bases unmatched. Germline V gives CDR1 SGHRS, CDR2 YFSETQ. The CDR3 runs 15 residues. The CDR3 spells CASGTGTENTGELFF. CDR3 nucleotides: TGCGCCAGCGGGACCGGGACAGAGAATACCGGGGAGCTGTTTTTT.

This clone was found once. This sequence joins TRBV7-2 and TRBJ1-6; D is perhaps TRBD1 (5 bases). V was clipped by 5 bases and J by 8 bases, with 13 bases between them. The V gene's germline CDR1 is SGHTA and CDR2 FQGNSA. The CDR3 totals 14 residues. CDR3 residues: CASSPRGFYSPLHF. As DNA, the CDR3 is TGTGCCAGCAGCCCCCGGGGGTTTTATTCACCCCTCCACTTT.

In the case of this clone: The same CDR3 can be traced to other DNA sequences in this sample. This chain links TRBV9 with TRBJ1-2, with 9 bases that match TRBD1. Germline assignment: CDR1 SGDLS and CDR2 YYNGEE. The CDR3 extends over 14 amino acids. The V and J ends lost 3 bases and 7 bases, in that order; junction bases with no gene match: 7. CDR3 loop: CASSAAGTGFGYTF. CDR3 nucleotide sequence: TGTGCCAGCAGCGCGGCGGGGACAGGGTTTGGCTACACCTTC. Full variable domain (remainder filled in from reference TRBV9 and TRBJ1-2): DSGVTQTPKHLITATGQRVTLRCSPRSGDLSVYWYQQSLDQGLQFLIQYYNGEERAKGNILERFSAQQFPDLHSELNLSSLELGDSALYFCASSAAGTGFGYTFGSGTRLTVV.

V is TRBV4-1 and J is TRBJ1-1; D not certain. Trimming cost V 4 bases and J 6 bases, with 18 bases left between them. Germline assignment: CDR1 MGHRA and CDR2 YSYEKL. This CDR3 has 15 residues. This chain's CDR3 is CASSRTPISMAEAFF. The DNA of the CDR3 is TGCGCCAGCAGCCGAACCCCTATATCTATGGCTGAAGCTTTCTTT.

Only a few counts were recorded for this clone. The chain combines TRBV5-4 with TRBJ2-7, with 9 bases fitting TRBD2. The germline V gene has CDR1 SGHNT and CDR2 YYREEE (reference sequence). V shed 6 bases, J shed 7 bases, and the junction held 11 bases outside the gene matches. The CDR3 spans 14 residues. The CDR3 nucleotides read TGTGCCAGCACCTCCCTAGCGGGACATAGTGAGCAGTACTTC. It encodes CASTSLAGHSEQYF.

The gene calls are TRBV6-5 and TRBJ1-4, with 10 bases that match TRBD1. CDR1 is MNHEY and CDR2 is SVGAGI in the germline V gene. The CDR3 has 14 residues. With 7 bases clipped from V and 8 bases from J, the junction kept 7 bases outside the gene matches. The CDR3 reads CASTVGQGGEKLFF. CDR3 nucleotide sequence: TGTGCCAGCACCGTAGGACAGGGGGGGGAAAAACTGTTTTTT.

CDR3 amino acids: CASSIARGTSGRTDTQYF. The DNA for the CDR3 is TGTGCCAGTAGTATAGCCCGAGGGACTAGCGGGAGGACAGATACGCAGTATTTT. The chain couples TRBV19 to TRBJ2-3; 15 bases are a match to TRBD2. CDR1 and CDR2 (germline): LNHDA, SQIVND (reference sequence). CDR3 size: 18 residues. After removal of 1 base from V and 3 bases from J, the junction contained 5 bases not matched to a gene.

This rearrangement joins TRBV10-3 to TRBJ2-1, with 13 bases lining up with TRBD2. Trimming at V came to 4 bases and at J to 1 base, leaving 4 bases not matched to a gene. Germline V gives CDR1 ENHRY, CDR2 SYGVKD. The CDR3 length is 17 residues. The CDR3 protein is CAISAQLAGGSYNEQFF. CDR3 DNA sequence: TGTGCCATCAGTGCGCAACTAGCGGGAGGGTCCTACAATGAGCAGTTCTTC.

V and J are TRBV5-4 and TRBJ2-1; 9 bases match TRBD1. Unmatched junction bases numbered 2, after V lost 3 bases and J lost 7 bases. CDR3 length: 13 amino acids. Germline V gene data show CDR1 as SGHNT and CDR2 as YYREEE (reference sequence). The CDR3 region has the DNA TGTGCCAGCAGCTCGGGGACAGGGAATGAGCAGTTCTTC. It yields the protein CASSSGTGNEQFF.

This clone is a singleton in its sample. V is TRBV5-6 and J is TRBJ2-7; D is uncertain. Trimming shortened V by 4 bases and J by 0 bases, and 8 bases separated the two germline ends. The CDR3 sequence is 13 residues long. Germline lookup yields CDR1 SGHDT and CDR2 YYEEEE. CDR3 DNA: TGTGCCAGCAGCCTCGGTGCCTCCTACGAGCAGTACTTC. Its protein product is CASSLGASYEQYF.